This TCR beta chain was profiled in a study of shared clonotypes between healthy human individuals. Overall study results and limits: It was the non-shared clonotypes that had lower generation probabilities than clonotypes shared by all four donors.

Naive CD8 cells were CD45RO-negative, positively selected for CCR7, excluding terminally differentiated effector memory CD45RA+ cells. Trimming at V came to 2 bases and at J to 1 base, leaving 8 bases not matched to a gene. The V gene's germline CDR1 is LGHNA and CDR2 YNFKEQ. CDR3 length: 17 amino acids. A note on this clone: Its antigen remains unknown.

Method: immunoSEQ multiplex PCR; TCRdb's copy keeps in-frame clones and lacks some. The sample has about 2.1 million clones, under 95% seen once; the top ten hold more than 1.5%. The sequencing input was naive CD8+ T cells from PBMCs. The sequence came from a man aged 18 to 29 in good health. Some clones in this sample may be carry-over from other donors' samples. The rearrangement joins TRBV4-2 to TRBJ2-3; TRBD2 aligns across 8 bases. DNA of the CDR3: TGTGCCAGCAGCCAACCGAGGTCACTAGCGGGCACAGATACGCAGTATTTT. Protein product: CASSQPRSLAGTDTQYF.